This is a list of T cell receptor beta chains from one sample in a study of T-cell memory formation after mild COVID-19. TCRdb passed the 5' RACE reads through MiXCR, listing each CDR3 protein once. The sample lists hundreds of thousands of distinct CDR3 sequences; roughly a sixth were seen once. The sequencing sample was made of PBMCs or a T cell subset sorted from them (not recorded which). The receptors shown here come from an adult woman who had mild COVID-19 (a few samples of this study predate the infection). Cell type and time point are not known. Each CDR3 is given with its conserved first and last residue. The D gene is left open where the match is weak. Expanded clones are given a class, and other clones once, few, many or no size at all.

>few|TRBV7-2|TRBJ2-2|NA
TGTGCCAGCAGCTCAGACTTTAACACCGGGGAGCTGTTTTTT
CASSSDFNTGELFF
>many|TRBV7-3|TRBJ2-2|TRBD1
TGTGCCAGCAGCTTAGGTGGACAGGGCAACACCGGGGAGCTGTTTTTT
CASSLGGQGNTGELFF
>NA|TRBV29-1|TRBJ2-5|NA
TGCAGCGTTCCGAGAGGGGATTCGGGAGAGACCCAGTACTTC
CSVPRGDSGETQYF
>NA|TRBV15|TRBJ2-2|NA
TGTGCCACCAGCAGGCGGTTGACCGGGGAGCTGTTTTTT
CATSRRLTGELFF
>NA|TRBV5-1|TRBJ2-3|NA
TGCGCCAGCAGCGTGACTCACACAGATACGCAGTATTTT
CASSVTHTDTQYF
>NA|TRBV3-1|TRBJ1-2|NA
TGTGCCAGCAGCCCCCCGGGAGGGCGCTATGGCTACACCTTC
CASSPPGGRYGYTF
>NA|TRBV29-1|TRBJ2-5|NA
TGCAGCGTTGAAAGAAACCCGGATACCCAGTACTTC
CSVERNPDTQYF
>NA|TRBV12-3/TRBV12-4|TRBJ1-2|NA
TGTGCCAGCAGTTCACAGGGAGAAGGCTACACCTTC
CASSSQGEGYTF
>few|TRBV4-1|TRBJ1-2|NA
TGCGCCAGCAGCCAAGAAAACAGGGTTGGCTATGGCTACACCTTC
CASSQENRVGYGYTF
>NA|TRBV29-1|TRBJ2-7|NA
TGCAGCGTTCGTAGCGGAACCTACGAGCAGTACTTC
CSVRSGTYEQYF
>NA|TRBV12-3/TRBV12-4|TRBJ1-5|NA
TGTGCCAGCAGTTTAAAGGGTTACGGCAATCAGCCCCAGCATTTT
CASSLKGYGNQPQHF
>NA|TRBV20-1|TRBJ1-5|NA
TGCAGTGCTAGGGGGGACCTCCGTAGTCAGCCCCAGCATTTT
CSARGDLRSQPQHF
>few|TRBV20-1|TRBJ1-2|TRBD1
TGCAGTGCTACCCCAGACAGGGGGCCAGGCTATGGCTACACCTTC
CSATPDRGPGYGYTF
>few|TRBV2|TRBJ2-7|NA
TGTGCCAGCAGTAACGCCCCAGGCTACGAGCAGTACTTC
CASSNAPGYEQYF
>few|TRBV5-1|TRBJ2-7|TRBD1
TGCGCCAGCAGCTTGGTGGCAGGGGGTACCTCCTACGAGCAGTACTTC
CASSLVAGGTSYEQYF
>once|TRBV29-1|TRBJ2-1|TRBD2
TGCAGCGTCGATGGTTCGGGAGCTAGCGGGAATACGCGCTCCTACAATGAGCAGTTCTTC
CSVDGSGASGNTRSYNEQFF
>NA|TRBV4-1|TRBJ2-2|TRBD1
TGCGCCAGCAGATCACGGACAGGGAACACCGGGGAGCTGTTTTTT
CASRSRTGNTGELFF
>few|TRBV10-3|TRBJ1-6|NA
TGTGCCATCAGTGTAACGGAGGGATCCTATAATTCACCCCTCCACTTT
CAISVTEGSYNSPLHF
>NA|TRBV7-3|TRBJ2-3|NA
TGTGCCAGCAGTTCGGGACTTACTGAGGGTACGCAGTATTTT
CASSSGLTEGTQYF
>few|TRBV5-1|TRBJ2-3|NA
TGCGCCAGCAGTAGGGATACGAAGGCAAGGGATACGCAGTATTTT
CASSRDTKARDTQYF
>NA|TRBV3-1|TRBJ2-6|TRBD1
TGTGCCAGCAGCCTCGGACAGGATAGCTCTGGGGCCAACGTCCTGACTTTC
CASSLGQDSSGANVLTF
>NA|TRBV18|TRBJ1-6|NA
TGTGCCAGCTCACCGGAGGGGGATAATTCACCCCTCCACTTT
CASSPEGDNSPLHF
>many|TRBV12-3/TRBV12-4|TRBJ2-2|NA
TGTGCCAGCAGTTTACTAGGGAACACCGGGGAGCTGTTTTTT
CASSLLGNTGELFF
>few|TRBV11-3|TRBJ2-2|TRBD2
TGTGCCAGCAGCTTGTCGCGGGAGCGGCACACCGGGGAGCTGTTTTTT
CASSLSRERHTGELFF